The 10 T cell receptor beta chains in this list originate from one sample, sequenced in a study of blood T cell repertoires in COVID-19. Libraries were prepared by immunoSEQ multiplex PCR; TCRdb keeps only in-frame clonotypes and omits some of them. The table includes about 200,000 clones, 85% detected once. The sample consisted of PBMCs or T cells enriched from blood (not recorded which). The source is a man aged 40-50 years who had recovered from COVID-19.

V usage is TRBV6-4 and J usage is TRBJ2-2; weak D call: TRBD2 (5 bases). V lost 3 bases and J 0 bases, leaving 8 bases between the germline ends. This CDR3 has 15 amino acids. Germline V gene data show CDR1 as MRHNA and CDR2 as SNTAGT. The CDR3 DNA reads as TGTGCCAGCAGTGATACCGGGACGAACACCGGGGAGCTGTTTTTT. Encoded protein: CASSDTGTNTGELFF.

The genes are TRBV4-3 and TRBJ2-2; D not resolved. The germline V and J ends were trimmed by 1 base and 8 bases, with 5 bases remaining between them. Germline V gene data show CDR1 as LGHNA and CDR2 as YSLEER. The CDR3 spans 12 residues. CDR3 sequence reads: CASSQGPGELFF. DNA of the CDR3: TGCGCCAGCAGCCAAGGGCCAGGGGAGCTGTTTTTT.

The chain has TRBV27 and TRBJ1-4; the D gene is possibly TRBD1 (5 bases). V was shortened by 1 base and J by 7 bases, with 16 bases between the two germline ends. The CDR3 runs 16 residues. In germline, CDR1 is MNHEY, CDR2 SMNVEV (reference sequence). As DNA, the CDR3 is TGTGCCAGCAGTTTATTAGTTGGCCAGGGTAGTGAAAAACTGTTTTTT. This encodes CASSLLVGQGSEKLFF.

As concerns this clone: One junction end does not reproduce the germline sequence, and a read error may be involved. The chain combines TRBV7-7 with TRBJ2-1, with 11 bases fitting TRBD2. Looked up from germline, CDR1 is SSHAT and CDR2 is FNYEAQ (reference sequence). This CDR3 comprises 14 residues. The CDR3 DNA reads as TGTGCTAGCAGTCCTAGCGGGAGGCGGGATGAGCAGTTCTTC. Translating it yields CASSPSGRRDEQFF.

This clone came up once. The V gene is TRBV19, the J gene TRBJ2-7; 8 positions match TRBD1. Germline-derived CDR1 and CDR2 are LNHDA and SQIVND (reference sequence). The CDR3 is 15 amino acids. V lost 1 base to trimming and J lost 7 bases; unmatched junction nucleotides: 9. The CDR3 loop is CASSIVDRDLGEQYF. DNA for the CDR3: TGTGCCAGTAGTATAGTGGACAGGGATCTTGGAGAGCAGTACTTC.

This clone was recorded only once. This chain connects TRBV3-1 (or the pseudogene TRBV3-2) to TRBJ1-6; D gene unclear. This CDR3 has 16 amino acids. The V end was cut by 2 bases, the J end by 0 bases, with 8 bases between. Germline values: CDR1 LGHDT, CDR2 YNNKEL (reference sequence). The CDR3 region is CASSQRRSSYNSPLHF. CDR3 nucleotide sequence: TGTGCCAGCAGCCAAAGACGGAGCTCCTATAATTCACCCCTCCACTTT.

This clone is a singleton in its sample. The chain uses TRBV30 and TRBJ2-2; D perhaps matches TRBD2 (5 bases). With 4 bases removed from V and 9 bases from J, the gap between germline ends came to 21 bases. Germline values: CDR1 GTSNPN, CDR2 SVGIG (reference sequence). This CDR3 contains 15 residues. The CDR3, as DNA: TGTGCCTGGAACCCTGGGAGAGTACGGGCGCGGGAGCTGTTTTTT. Encoded protein: CAWNPGRVRARELFF.

This clone was counted a single time. The J gene is TRBJ2-1, the V gene TRBV24-1; maybe TRBD2 (6 bases). The CDR3 consists of 12 residues. V gave up 12 bases and J gave up 6 bases, with 14 bases separating them. CDR1 and CDR2 from the germline V gene are KGHDR and SFDVKD. The DNA for the CDR3 is TGTGCCGCCGGGACTGAGACCAATGAGCAGTTCTTC. Its translation is CAAGTETNEQFF.

V is TRBV11-2 and J is TRBJ2-7; TRBD1 matches at 7 bases. Germline loops: CDR1 SGHAT, CDR2 FQNNGV. The CDR3 totals 15 residues. With V trimmed by 3 bases and J by 1 base, 6 bases remained unmatched. The CDR3 nucleotides read TGTGCCAGCAGCTTCCTACAGGGGCCTTCCTACGAGCAGTACTTC. Translated, it gives CASSFLQGPSYEQYF.

The chain is built from TRBV15 and TRBJ2-5; D possibly corresponds to TRBD2 (5 bases). Germline lookup yields CDR1 LNHNV and CDR2 YYDKDF (reference sequence). The CDR3 sequence is 15 residues long. Trimming cost V 2 bases and J 5 bases, with 15 bases left between them. CDR3 amino acids: CATSRYMMSGETQYF. The CDR3 DNA is TGTGCCACCAGCAGATATATGATGTCGGGGGAGACCCAGTACTTC.